These T cell receptor beta chains were read from a single sample in a study of CD8+CD57+ T cells in acquired aplastic anemia. One entry per CDR3 protein results from TCRdb running MiXCR on the reads. The table lists roughly 160,000 distinct CDR3 sequences, roughly 48% of them singletons. Source material: sorted CD4+, CD8+, or CD8+CD57+ T cells (not recorded which) from PBMCs. The origin of the receptors is a human donor with aplastic anemia. The CDR3 runs from the conserved cysteine through the conserved F or W. Fields, in order: V gene, CDR3 protein.

TRBV12-3/TRBV12-4,CASSLNGQPQHF
TRBV19,CASSMGARQETQYF
TRBV10-2,CASRDNYGYTF
TRBV6-1,CASSEEVSQSNQPQHF
TRBV6-1,CASADPSYGYTF
TRBV5-1,CASSLGGGASSGYTF
TRBV24-1,CATSEAGTGGQGYTF
TRBV5-6,CASSFPRGGTDTQYF
TRBV20-1,CSARPERGVGAFF
TRBV12-3/TRBV12-4,CASRSGNQPQHF
TRBV20-1,CSARSSNYGYTF
TRBV4-3,CASSQEKGNQPQHF
TRBV20-1,CSARDPGTYEQYF
TRBV19,CASSMGGQTYGYTF
TRBV15,CATSRGYNTEAFF
TRBV29-1,CSALIGVTEAFF
TRBV20-1,CSAKRNNGYTF
TRBV14,CASSLGPNQPQHF
TRBV24-1,CATSEAGTGYYGYTF
TRBV20-1,CSARGAGFNYEQYF
TRBV19,CASSITLGPQGGQSYTF
TRBV6-6,CASSYSRASKGGYTF
TRBV10-3,CAISESGGGGYNEQFF
TRBV11-2,CASSFIGLAGGPHTGELFF
TRBV9,CASSLNGGYGYTF
TRBV19,CASSKMSGIDEQYF
TRBV9,CASSEQGVGQETQYF
TRBV9,CASSVGVAVDNEQFF
TRBV24-1,CATSDTGTGDNQPQHF
TRBV20-1,CSAFSGAIADTQYF
TRBV5-6,CASSLAGVGNSPLHF
TRBV11-1,CASSLVEGSHEQYF
TRBV2,CASQSDRVPYEQYF
TRBV10-1,CAISPGQGGAFF
TRBV11-2,CASSKQGLADYNEQFF
TRBV10-3,CAISGGHGNQPQHF
TRBV5-4,CASSLRTGGAGETQYF
TRBV6-2/TRBV6-3,CASRDRVLETQYF
TRBV20-1,CSARPRDSTEAFF
TRBV7-2,CASSLDSPDGYTF
TRBV7-3,CASSPDKGPGETQYF
TRBV19,CASSIVGTVKSSYEQYF
TRBV6-2/TRBV6-3,CASSYSRGAILANYGYTF
TRBV5-1,CASSSGTARETQYF
TRBV9,CASSPRDISDTQYF
TRBV2,CASRVGGNGANVLTF
TRBV24-1,CATNPGTGKKQFF
TRBV7-3,CASSLMGPSGGHTDTQYF